The rows below give T cell receptor beta chains drawn from one sample of a study of blood T cell repertoires in COVID-19. Profiled with immunoSEQ multiplex PCR; TCRdb holds only in-frame clones, not every one. The sample has 45,000 to 55,000 clones, around 90% seen once. The specimen was peripheral blood. These receptors were collected from a human donor in a cohort sampled during active COVID-19. Each CDR3 is given with its conserved first and last residue. The D gene is left open where the match is weak. Clone size, where shown, is once, few, many, or a class for clones that have expanded.

v_gene,abundance,d_gene,j_gene,CDR3nt,CDR3aa
TRBV19,NA,NA,TRBJ2-7,TGTGCCAGTAGTATGGGACACATATCCTACGAGCAGTACTTC,CASSMGHISYEQYF
TRBV28,once,TRBD1,TRBJ1-4,TGTGCCAGCAGTTTATGGCAGGGGGCGCCAACTAATGAAAAACTGTTTTTT,CASSLWQGAPTNEKLFF
TRBV5-1,NA,TRBD2,TRBJ2-7,TGCGCCAGCAGCTTGGAGACTAGCGTCCCCTACGAGCAGTACTTC,CASSLETSVPYEQYF
TRBV19,NA,NA,TRBJ2-7,TGTGCCAGTAGTAGTCCAGGCTACGAGCAGTACTTC,CASSSPGYEQYF
TRBV7-3,NA,NA,TRBJ1-2,TGTGCCAGCAGCTTAACGTTAATGGGGATGGCTGGAGGGCATGGTAACTATGGCTACACCTTC,CASSLTLMGMAGGHGNYGYTF
TRBV3-1/TRBV3-2,NA,NA,TRBJ1-3,TGTGCCAGCAGCCAAGACCAGGGATCGGGAAACACCATATATTTT,CASSQDQGSGNTIYF
TRBV28,NA,NA,TRBJ1-5,TGTGCCAGCAGTTTGGGGTCGGGGGGCAATCAGCCCCAGCATTTT,CASSLGSGGNQPQHF
TRBV30,NA,NA,TRBJ2-5,TGTGCCTGGAGTGTCGGCGGTCAAGAGACCCAGTACTTC,CAWSVGGQETQYF
TRBV2,NA,NA,TRBJ2-1,TGTGCCAGCAGTGATCGGGGGTGGGATAATGAGCAGTTCTTC,CASSDRGWDNEQFF
TRBV21-1,NA,NA,TRBJ1-5,TGTGCCAGCATTGGGACAGCAGATGATCAGCCCCAGCATTTT,CASIGTADDQPQHF
TRBV6-6,NA,NA,TRBJ2-5,TGTGCCAGCAGTTATCGACGAGGGCAAGAGACCCAGTACTTC,CASSYRRGQETQYF
TRBV27,NA,NA,TRBJ2-2,TGTGCCAGCAGCCCTCGGATGGGAGGGGGGACCGGGGAGCTGTTTTTT,CASSPRMGGGTGELFF
TRBV10-3,NA,NA,TRBJ2-3,TGTGCCATCAGTGCCAGCGGGCCTAGCACAGATACGCAGTATTTT,CAISASGPSTDTQYF
TRBV5-1,NA,NA,TRBJ1-1,TGCGCCAGCAGCTTGGGGTTGCATGAGGAAGCTTTCTTT,CASSLGLHEEAFF
TRBV6-1,NA,TRBD1,TRBJ2-2,TGTGCCAGCAGTGAACCGGGACAGACTACCGGGGAGCTGTTTTTT,CASSEPGQTTGELFF
TRBV2,NA,NA,TRBJ2-5,TGTGCCAGCAGTGGGGCGAGACTAGGTGGAGAGACCCAGTACTTC,CASSGARLGGETQYF
TRBV28,once,TRBD1,TRBJ1-1,TGTGCCAGCAGCTCCGCAGGGGGCGGACCAATGAACACTGAAGCTTTCTTT,CASSSAGGGPMNTEAFF
TRBV3-1/TRBV3-2,NA,NA,TRBJ1-3,TGTGCCAGCAGCCAAGTATCCGCTGGAAACACCATATATTTT,CASSQVSAGNTIYF
TRBV18,NA,NA,TRBJ1-6,TGTGCCAGCTCACCACAATCCCCCGGCGGTTCACCCCTCCACTTT,CASSPQSPGGSPLHF
TRBV18,NA,TRBD2,TRBJ2-7,TGTGCCAGCTCACCTGAACTAGCGGGCGAATACGAGCAGTACTTC,CASSPELAGEYEQYF